A selection of T cell receptor beta chains follows, all from one sample in a study of blood T cell repertoires in COVID-19. Sequenced by immunoSEQ multiplex PCR; TCRdb stores in-frame clones only, minus some. The profile covers about 190,000 clones, with less than 90% appearing a single time and around 6.5% taken by the ten largest. Sequenced input: peripheral blood. The receptor source for this set is a woman aged 40 to 49 with acute or convalescent COVID-19. Each CDR3 is given with its conserved first and last residue. A D gene is named only where the DNA matches it firmly. The size entry is marked missing in some rows and otherwise reads once, few, many or a size class.

>TRBJ1-1|-|TRBV5-1|-
CASNEGQPNTEAFF
TGCGCCAGCAACGAAGGACAGCCGAACACTGAAGCTTTCTTT
>TRBJ1-1|TRBD1|TRBV5-6|once
CASRRDRGNTEAFF
TGTGCCAGCAGGCGGGACAGGGGGAACACTGAAGCTTTCTTT
>TRBJ1-2|TRBD1|TRBV29-1|-
CSVDRGDDGYTF
TGCAGCGTCGACAGGGGTGATGATGGCTACACCTTC
>TRBJ2-4|TRBD1|TRBV9|-
CASSDNRDGQGSKNIQYF
TGTGCCAGCAGCGATAATCGGGACGGACAGGGGTCCAAAAACATTCAGTACTTC
>TRBJ1-1|TRBD1|TRBV5-5|few
CASSSVTGGGTEAFF
TGTGCCAGCAGCTCTGTCACAGGGGGAGGGACTGAAGCTTTCTTT
>TRBJ1-1|-|TRBV2|few
CASSEAWEGITEAFF
TGTGCCAGCAGTGAAGCGTGGGAGGGGATCACTGAAGCTTTCTTT
>TRBJ2-3|TRBD2|TRBV10-1|-
CASSESGLAEIRDTQYF
TGCGCCAGCAGTGAGTCCGGACTAGCGGAGATCAGGGATACGCAGTATTTT
>TRBJ2-7|-|TRBV7-8|-
CASSARGGVYEQYF
TGTGCCAGCAGCGCGAGAGGGGGGGTCTACGAGCAGTACTTC
>TRBJ2-7|TRBD1|TRBV3-1/TRBV3-2|-
CASSRSTGGYEQYF
TGTGCCAGCAGTCGATCGACAGGGGGGTACGAGCAGTACTTC
>TRBJ2-1|TRBD2|TRBV3-1/TRBV3-2|-
CASSQGPPILAGGYNEQFF
TGTGCCAGCAGCCAAGGCCCTCCTATCCTAGCGGGAGGCTACAATGAGCAGTTCTTC
>TRBJ2-1|TRBD2|TRBV11-2|-
CASSWERGEGYNEQFF
TGTGCCAGCAGCTGGGAACGGGGGGAGGGATACAATGAGCAGTTCTTC
>TRBJ2-5|-|TRBV7-9|-
CASSYTRKETQYF
TGTGCCAGCAGCTATACTAGAAAAGAGACCCAGTACTTC
>TRBJ2-3|-|TRBV6-5|-
CASRALVERADTQYF
TGTGCCAGCAGGGCCCTCGTCGAGCGCGCAGATACGCAGTATTTT
>TRBJ1-6|TRBD1|TRBV5-4|-
CASMTGGLNNSPLHF
TGTGCCAGCATGACAGGGGGTTTAAACAATTCACCCCTCCACTTT
>TRBJ1-6|-|TRBV6-5|-
CASWVLGAGSPPHF
TGTGCATCCTGGGTGCTGGGGGCAGGATCACCCCCCCACTTT
>TRBJ1-1|-|TRBV4-1|-
CASSQVSQGGTEAFF
TGCGCCAGCAGCCAAGTGTCTCAGGGTGGCACTGAAGCTTTCTTT
>TRBJ2-1|-|TRBV5-1|-
CASSGGWTDLPFF
TGCGCCAGCAGCGGCGGATGGACAGACTTACCGTTCTTC
>TRBJ1-4|-|TRBV27|-
CASSLSKLGQANEKLFF
TGTGCCAGCAGTTTATCGAAACTGGGTCAGGCTAATGAAAAACTGTTTTTT
>TRBJ2-1|TRBD1|TRBV11-3|-
CASSLGGQSTSYNEQFF
TGTGCCAGCAGCTTAGGGGGACAGTCAACTTCCTACAATGAGCAGTTCTTC
>TRBJ1-1|-|TRBV11-2|once
CASSSNTEAFF
TGTGCCAGCAGCTCAAACACTGAAGCTTTCTTT
>TRBJ1-2|-|TRBV19|once
CASSIQATGYTF
TGTGCCAGTAGTATACAGGCCACCGGCTACACCTTC
>TRBJ1-2|-|TRBV7-2|few
CASSLRTQGTSGYTF
TGTGCCAGCAGCTTAAGAACCCAGGGGACAAGTGGCTACACCTTC
>TRBJ1-5|-|TRBV7-2|once
CASSSMEQGPQHF
TGTGCCAGCAGCTCAATGGAACAGGGACCCCAGCATTTT
>TRBJ1-2|-|TRBV9|-
CASSPRLGGDYGYTF
TGTGCCAGCAGCCCCCGGTTAGGGGGGGACTATGGCTACACCTTC
>TRBJ1-1|-|TRBV13|-
CASSLMKYRETTEAFF
TGTGCCAGCAGCCTAATGAAATACAGGGAAACCACTGAAGCTTTCTTT
>TRBJ1-2|-|TRBV27|-
CASSSGDGYTF
TGTGCCAGCAGTTCGGGGGATGGCTACACCTTC
>TRBJ2-3|TRBD2|TRBV6-2/TRBV6-3|-
CASSYSAGEDTQYF
TGTGCCAGCAGTTACTCGGCGGGAGAAGATACGCAGTATTTT
>TRBJ1-2|-|TRBV30|-
CAWALQGGGYTF
TGTGCCTGGGCTCTACAGGGCGGCGGCTACACCTTC
>TRBJ1-4|TRBD1|TRBV13|once
CASSQGQNEKLFF
TGTGCCAGCAGCCAGGGACAGAATGAAAAACTGTTTTTT
>TRBJ1-4|-|TRBV19|few
CASSTVRQLSTNEKLFF
TGTGCCAGTAGTACGGTGAGACAGCTCTCAACTAATGAAAAACTGTTTTTT
>TRBJ1-6|-|TRBV6-1|-
CASSKARDYNSPLHF
TGTGCCAGCAGTAAAGCCAGGGATTATAATTCACCCCTCCACTTT
>TRBJ2-7|-|TRBV21-1|-
CASSKGTSDDEQYF
TGTGCCAGCAGCAAAGGGACTAGCGATGACGAGCAGTACTTC
>TRBJ2-7|TRBD1|TRBV19|-
CASSIWGQLGAEQYF
TGTGCCAGTAGTATATGGGGACAGCTTGGGGCGGAGCAGTACTTC
>TRBJ2-7|-|TRBV6-5|-
CASSLSGGEQYF
TGTGCCAGCAGCTTATCCGGGGGCGAGCAGTACTTC
>TRBJ1-2|-|TRBV27|many
CASSLGGAAGYTF
TGTGCCAGCAGTTTAGGTGGGGCGGCTGGCTACACCTTC
>TRBJ1-2|-|TRBV3-1/TRBV3-2|-
CASSPGVLGYTF
TGTGCCAGCAGCCCGGGAGTTTTGGGCTACACCTTC